A single sample is the source of the 17 T cell receptor beta chains below, sequenced in a study of cytomegalovirus exposure and HLA in healthy donors. PCR was performed using 60 Vbeta and 13 Jbeta primers. Sequencing was performed with immunoSEQ multiplex PCR; in TCRdb, only in-frame clones are kept and a portion is missing. Among fewer than 90,000 clones listed, 70% to 80% were seen once. Sequencing input: PBMCs. The source of these receptors is a woman between 40 and 50 years old in good health and CMV-seropositive.

This clone was observed a single time. Other DNA sequences within the sample encode an identical CDR3. The V and J genes are TRBV9 and TRBJ1-5, with TRBD1 identical over 7 bases. The CDR3 totals 14 residues. V gave up 3 bases and J gave up 2 bases; unmatched junction bases: 2. Germline CDR1 SGDLS, CDR2 YYNGEE. CDR3 in amino acids: CASSATGGNQPQHF. In DNA form, the CDR3 reads TGTGCCAGCAGCGCTACAGGGGGCAATCAGCCCCAGCATTTT.

This clone was seen just once. The J gene is TRBJ2-7, the V gene TRBV9; TRBD1 aligns across 8 bases. The CDR3 is 15 amino acids. The germline gives CDR1 SGDLS, CDR2 YYNGEE. Trimming cost V 4 bases and J 5 bases; bases outside gene matches: 11. CDR3 region: CASSTSGTGVDEQYF. In nucleotides, the CDR3 is TGTGCCAGCAGCACCTCCGGGACAGGAGTCGACGAGCAGTACTTC.

The chain couples TRBV7-8 to TRBJ1-4; D might be TRBD1 (5 bases). V lost 5 bases and J 5 bases, leaving 15 bases between the germline ends. This CDR3 has 15 amino acids. Germline CDR1 reads SGHVS; CDR2 reads FQNEAQ. The DNA for the CDR3 is TGTGCCAGCAGCCTCGGGGGGGTCCTGAATGAAAAACTGTTTTTT. This gives the protein CASSLGGVLNEKLFF.

The rearrangement links TRBV7-2 to TRBJ2-7; D not certain. This CDR3 region has 13 residues. V dropped 1 base and J dropped 12 bases, with 16 bases sitting between them. The germline gives CDR1 SGHTA, CDR2 FQGNSA. Here the CDR3 DNA reads TGTGCCAGCAGCTTAGGTGGATTTGAGAGGTTGTACTTC. Translation gives CASSLGGFERLYF. Looking up the rest from reference TRBV7-2 and TRBJ2-7 gives the full variable domain: GAGVSQSPSNKVTEKGKDVELRCDPISGHTALYWYRQSLGQGLEFLIYFQGNSAPDKSGLPSDRFSAERTGGSVSTLTIQRTQQEDSAVYLCASSLGGFERLYFGPGTRLTVT.

This chain connects TRBV7-9 to TRBJ1-5, with D perhaps matching TRBD1 (5 bases). Trimming pared 5 bases from V and 0 bases from J, leaving 8 bases between. Germline CDR1 reads SEHNR; CDR2 reads FQNEAQ (reference sequence). CDR3 length: 14 residues. The CDR3 coding sequence is TGTGCCAGCAGCGGGGGGGGTAGCAATCAGCCCCAGCATTTT. Translation: CASSGGGSNQPQHF.

This rearrangement joins TRBV4-3 to TRBJ2-3; D remains ambiguous. The CDR3 contains 14 residues. V lost 0 bases to trimming and J lost 8 bases, with 12 bases between them. Germline V gene lookup returns CDR1 LGHNA and CDR2 YSLEER. CDR3: CASSQDSGVATQYF. CDR3 bases: TGCGCCAGCAGCCAAGACTCGGGTGTCGCTACGCAGTATTTT.

The chain joins TRBV5-6 to TRBJ2-7; 9 bases line up with TRBD2. The CDR3 has 15 residues. CDR1 and CDR2 from the germline V gene are SGHDT and YYEEEE. J lost 4 bases, V lost 4 bases, and 9 bases had no gene match. CDR3 loop: CASSPDGTSIYEQYF. As DNA, the CDR3 is TGTGCCAGCAGCCCGGACGGGACTAGCATATACGAGCAGTACTTC.

The J gene is TRBJ1-4, the V gene TRBV9; 10 bases map to TRBD1. This CDR3 spans 15 amino acids. Trimming cost V 0 bases and J 8 bases; bases outside gene matches: 4. Germline V gene sequence: CDR1 SGDLS, CDR2 YYNGEE. The DNA of the CDR3 is TGTGCCAGCAGCGTAGGCGGGACAGGGGAGGAAAAACTGTTTTTT. Its translation: CASSVGGTGEEKLFF.

The chain carries TRBV15 and TRBJ2-3; D possibly corresponds to TRBD2 (7 bases). Germline CDR1 reads LNHNV; CDR2 reads YYDKDF (reference sequence). V lost 5 bases to trimming and J lost 1 base, with 16 bases between them. This CDR3 contains 16 residues. The CDR3 spells CATSGNREGGTDTQYF. The CDR3 bases are TGTGCCACCAGCGGAAACAGGGAGGGAGGCACAGATACGCAGTATTTT. Full variable domain (outside the CDR3, taken from reference TRBV15 and TRBJ2-3): DAMVIQNPRYQVTQFGKPVTLSCSQTLNHNVMYWYQQKSSQAPKLLFHYYDKDFNNEADTPDNFQSRRPNTSFCFLDIRSPGLGDTAMYLCATSGNREGGTDTQYFGPGTRLTVL.

The chain joins TRBV18 to TRBJ2-1, with D unclear. V was pared by 2 bases and J by 9 bases, with 11 bases between. The CDR3 loop spans 13 amino acids. Germline V gives CDR1 KGHSH, CDR2 LQKENI. The CDR3 loop is CASSPRHASEQFF. In DNA form, the CDR3 reads TGTGCCAGCTCACCAAGACATGCGAGTGAGCAGTTCTTC.

This clone was observed a single time. This chain links TRBV11-2 with TRBJ1-2; 11 bases are a match to TRBD1. The junction had 2 bases not matched to a gene; V was cut back by 4 bases and J by 4 bases. Germline V gene data show CDR1 as SGHAT and CDR2 as FQNNGV. CDR3 size: 14 residues. The CDR3 nucleotides are TGTGCCAGCAGCTCAGGGACAGGGGGCTATGGCTACACCTTC. This codes for CASSSGTGGYGYTF.

The rearrangement links TRBV6-1 to TRBJ1-2; TRBD1 matches 8 bases. The trim removed 5 bases at V and 7 bases at J, leaving 6 bases unmatched. The germline V gene has CDR1 MNHNS and CDR2 SASEGT. CDR3 length equals 13 residues. The CDR3 reads CASSPDRAGGYTF. For the CDR3, the DNA is TGTGCCAGCAGTCCGGACAGGGCGGGTGGCTACACCTTC.

This chain uses TRBV25-1 with TRBJ1-4; D gene unclear. The CDR3 runs to 16 residues. Germline V CDR1 and CDR2: MGHDK, SYGVNS. Trimming took off 2 bases at V and 6 bases at J, with 16 bases between the two ends. In nucleotides, the CDR3 is TGTGCCAGCAGTGAACCCATCCAGGTCATGGATGAAAAACTGTTTTTT. Amino acids: CASSEPIQVMDEKLFF.

The chain couples TRBV7-6 to TRBJ2-1; TRBD2 matches at 8 bases. Germline assignment: CDR1 SGHVS and CDR2 FNYEAQ. The CDR3 extends over 15 amino acids. V gave up 2 bases and J gave up 9 bases; unmatched junction bases: 9. CDR3 DNA: TGTGCCAGCAGCTTAAACCCCGGGGGGGGGCGTGAGCAGTTCTTC. This gives the protein CASSLNPGGGREQFF.

The rearrangement joins TRBV4-1 to TRBJ1-1; possibly TRBD1 for D (6 bases). The CDR3 totals 16 residues. The germline V gene encodes CDR1 MGHRA and CDR2 YSYEKL. The ends were cut back, 0 bases at V and 1 base at J, with 12 bases in the middle. This CDR3 is CASSQDRGAGNTEAFF. CDR3 DNA: TGCGCCAGCAGCCAAGATCGGGGGGCCGGGAACACTGAAGCTTTCTTT.

This clone was picked up a small number of times. This chain joins TRBV27 and TRBJ2-1; D gene unclear. The CDR3 has 16 residues. Germline values: CDR1 MNHEY, CDR2 SMNVEV (reference sequence). Trimming removed 6 bases at V and 0 bases at J, with 15 bases between. The CDR3 region has the DNA TGTGCCAGCAGAAGTACGGGTGGTCCCTCCTACAATGAGCAGTTCTTC. Protein sequence: CASRSTGGPSYNEQFF.

The chain links TRBV7-2 to TRBJ1-2; 7 bases match TRBD1. After removal of 6 bases from V and 2 bases from J, the junction contained 18 bases not matched to a gene. In germline, CDR1 is SGHTA, CDR2 FQGNSA. The length of the CDR3 is 18 residues. CDR3 residues: CASRTYLPTGNGNYGYTF. The CDR3 DNA sequence: TGTGCCAGCAGGACCTACTTACCGACAGGGAATGGGAACTATGGCTACACCTTC.